This record looks at one T cell receptor (beta chain) sequence and its context. Its antigen is not identified. The sample belongs to a study of cytomegalovirus exposure and HLA in healthy donors. In the PCR, 60 Vbeta and 13 Jbeta primers were used. Profiling relied on immunoSEQ multiplex PCR, and the TCRdb table lists in-frame clones only, not all of them. Of under 85,000 clones in the sample, about three quarters were seen once. Germline V gives CDR1 SNHLY, CDR2 FYNNEI. The CDR3 is 16 residues long. Trimming took 4 bases from V and 8 from J; bases not matched to a gene: 13. Overall study findings and caveats: Across HLA loci, a later analysis found differing TCR association rates, with DRB1 most and HLA-C fewest. An analysis was carried out at a later point. It showed that HLA-associated TCR beta chains were more clonally expanded than equally common non-associated chains. As immune exposure information, only CMV serostatus was available.

This clonotype was obtained from a young man in good health and CMV-seronegative. The sample comprised PBMCs. This chain links TRBV2 with TRBJ2-4; TRBD2 agrees at 8 bases. CDR3 nucleotides: TGTGCCAGCAGTGTGGGACTAGTAGGAGTCTTGGACATTCAGTACTTC. It specifies CASSVGLVGVLDIQYF.